The clone carrying this T cell receptor beta chain was picked up one time. The data originate from a study of shared T cell receptors in the human thymus. CDR3 size: 13 residues. V gave up 2 bases and J gave up 5 bases, with 7 bases separating them. Per germline, CDR1 MDHEN and CDR2 SYDVKM. TCRdb's table, derived via immunoSEQ multiplex PCR, lists solely in-frame clones and lacks some. The table lists roughly 500,000 clones, roughly 74% of them singletons. These records were also assigned to another study, of human thymus T cells. That work states: Surgeons resected thymus tissue during corrective heart surgery. Unrelated individuals were reported by related research to share highly overlapping thymic repertoires.

This TCR was sampled from a boy under three years old with a congenital heart defect. The chain joins TRBV28 to TRBJ2-1; D gene ambiguous. Material for sequencing was thymocytes. The CDR3 spells CASSLKADNEQFF. In DNA form, the CDR3 reads TGTGCCAGCAGTTTAAAGGCGGACAATGAGCAGTTCTTC.